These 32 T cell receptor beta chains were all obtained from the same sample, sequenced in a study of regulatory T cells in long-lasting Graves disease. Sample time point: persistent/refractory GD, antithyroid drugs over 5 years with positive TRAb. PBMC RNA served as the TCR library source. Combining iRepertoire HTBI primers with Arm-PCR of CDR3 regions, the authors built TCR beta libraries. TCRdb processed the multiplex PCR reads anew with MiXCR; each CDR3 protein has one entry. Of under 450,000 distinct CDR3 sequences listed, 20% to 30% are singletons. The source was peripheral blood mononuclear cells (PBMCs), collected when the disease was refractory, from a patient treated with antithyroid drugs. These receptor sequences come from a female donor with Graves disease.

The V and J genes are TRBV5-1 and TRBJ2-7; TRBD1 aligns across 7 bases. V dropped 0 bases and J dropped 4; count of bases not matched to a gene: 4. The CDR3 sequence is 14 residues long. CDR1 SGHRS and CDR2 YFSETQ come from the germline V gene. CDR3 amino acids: CASSLVTGKYEQYF. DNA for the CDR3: TGCGCCAGCAGCTTGGTGACAGGGAAGTACGAGCAGTACTTC.

The DNA of the CDR3 is TGTGCCAGCAGCTTAACGGTCACTGGGGGCAGTGAAAAACTGTTTTTT. Translating it yields CASSLTVTGGSEKLFF. The chain couples TRBV7-6 to TRBJ1-4, with D possibly matching TRBD1 (6 bases). Trimming removed 2 bases from V and 7 bases from J, with 17 bases in between. Germline CDR1 SGHVS, CDR2 FNYEAQ. The CDR3 runs 16 residues.

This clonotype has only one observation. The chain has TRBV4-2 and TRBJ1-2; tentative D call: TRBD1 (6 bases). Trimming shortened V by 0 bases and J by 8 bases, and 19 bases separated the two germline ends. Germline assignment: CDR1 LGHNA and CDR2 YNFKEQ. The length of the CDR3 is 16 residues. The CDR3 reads CASSQEGTRVPGGYTF. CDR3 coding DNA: TGTGCCAGCAGCCAAGAAGGGACACGGGTACCGGGGGGCTACACCTTC.

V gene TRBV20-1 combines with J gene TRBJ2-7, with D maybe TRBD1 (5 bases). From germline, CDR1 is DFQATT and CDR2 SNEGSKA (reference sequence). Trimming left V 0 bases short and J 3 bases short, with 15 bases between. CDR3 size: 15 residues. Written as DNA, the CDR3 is TGCAGTGCTAGAGATCGGGCCAGGGATCACTACGAGCAGTACTTC. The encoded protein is CSARDRARDHYEQYF.

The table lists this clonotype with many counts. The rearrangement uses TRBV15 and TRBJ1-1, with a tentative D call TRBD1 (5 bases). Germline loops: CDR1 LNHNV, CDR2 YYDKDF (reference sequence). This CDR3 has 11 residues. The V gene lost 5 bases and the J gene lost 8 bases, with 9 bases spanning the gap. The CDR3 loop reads CATSSDREAFF. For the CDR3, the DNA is TGTGCCACCAGCTCAGACAGAGAAGCTTTCTTT.

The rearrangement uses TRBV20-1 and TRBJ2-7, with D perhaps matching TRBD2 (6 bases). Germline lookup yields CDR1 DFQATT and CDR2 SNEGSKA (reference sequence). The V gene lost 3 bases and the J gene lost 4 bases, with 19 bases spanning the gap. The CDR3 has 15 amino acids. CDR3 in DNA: TGCAGTGCTAGGCTCGGGGCGGGATCTCGTTACGAGCAGTACTTC. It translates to CSARLGAGSRYEQYF.

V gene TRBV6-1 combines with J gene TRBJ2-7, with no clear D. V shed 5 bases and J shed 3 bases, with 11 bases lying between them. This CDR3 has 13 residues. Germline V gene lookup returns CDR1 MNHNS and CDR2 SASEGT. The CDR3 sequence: CASSHLGGYEQYF. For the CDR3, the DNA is TGTGCCAGCAGTCACCTTGGCGGCTACGAGCAGTACTTC.

Written as DNA, the CDR3 is TGTGCCAGCTCACCACTCTTGCGGGACACAGATACGCAGTATTTT. Protein product: CASSPLLRDTDTQYF. The V and J genes are TRBV18 and TRBJ2-3, with a possible D match to TRBD2 (6 bases). CDR1 is KGHSH, CDR2 LQKENI, per germline. The CDR3 has 15 residues. The V and J ends lost 1 base and 2 bases respectively, with 10 bases between them. The variable domain in full, with the rest retrieved from reference TRBV18 and TRBJ2-3, is NAGVMQNPRHLVRRRGQEARLRCSPMKGHSHVYWYRQLPEEGLKFMVYLQKENIIDESGMPKERFSAEFPKEGPSILRIQQVVRGDSAAYFCASSPLLRDTDTQYFGPGTRLTVL.

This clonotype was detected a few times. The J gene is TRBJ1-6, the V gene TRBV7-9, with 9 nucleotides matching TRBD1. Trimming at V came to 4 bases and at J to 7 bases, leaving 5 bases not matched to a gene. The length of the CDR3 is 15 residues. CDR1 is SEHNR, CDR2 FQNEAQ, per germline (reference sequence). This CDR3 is CASSSATGGNSPLHF. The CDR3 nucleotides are TGTGCCAGCAGCTCAGCGACAGGGGGGAATTCACCCCTCCACTTT.

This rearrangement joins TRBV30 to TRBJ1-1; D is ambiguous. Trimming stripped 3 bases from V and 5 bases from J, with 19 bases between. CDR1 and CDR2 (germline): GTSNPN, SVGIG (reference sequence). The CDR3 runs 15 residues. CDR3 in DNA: TGTGCCTGGAGCCCTGGCCCGTCCGGCAAAACTGAAGCTTTCTTT. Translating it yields CAWSPGPSGKTEAFF.

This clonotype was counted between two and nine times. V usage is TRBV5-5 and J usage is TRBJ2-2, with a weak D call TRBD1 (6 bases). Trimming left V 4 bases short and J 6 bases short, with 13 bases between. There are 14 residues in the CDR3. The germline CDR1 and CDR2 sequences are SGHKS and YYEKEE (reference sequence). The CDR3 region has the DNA TGTGCCAGCAGCCAGGGTTGGGGGCCCGGGGAGCTGTTTTTT. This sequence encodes CASSQGWGPGELFF.

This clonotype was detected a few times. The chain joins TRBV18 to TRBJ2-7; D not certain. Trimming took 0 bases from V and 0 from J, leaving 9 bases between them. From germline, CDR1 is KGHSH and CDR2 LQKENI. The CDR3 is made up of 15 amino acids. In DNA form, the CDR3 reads TGTGCCAGCTCACCACCGTCTCCAGCCTCCTACGAGCAGTACTTC. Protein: CASSPPSPASYEQYF.

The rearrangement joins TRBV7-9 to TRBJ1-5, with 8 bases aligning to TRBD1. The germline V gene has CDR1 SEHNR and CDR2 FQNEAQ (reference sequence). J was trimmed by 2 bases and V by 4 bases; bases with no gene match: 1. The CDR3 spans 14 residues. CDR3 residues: CASSSQGGNQPQHF. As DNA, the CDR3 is TGTGCCAGCAGCTCACAGGGGGGCAATCAGCCCCAGCATTTT.

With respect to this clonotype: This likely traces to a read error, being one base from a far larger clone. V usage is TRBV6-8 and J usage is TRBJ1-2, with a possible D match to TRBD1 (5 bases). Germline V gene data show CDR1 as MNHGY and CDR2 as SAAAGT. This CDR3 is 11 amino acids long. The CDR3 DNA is TGTGCCAGCACCGACAGCTATGGCTGCACCTTC. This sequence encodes CASTDSYGCTF.

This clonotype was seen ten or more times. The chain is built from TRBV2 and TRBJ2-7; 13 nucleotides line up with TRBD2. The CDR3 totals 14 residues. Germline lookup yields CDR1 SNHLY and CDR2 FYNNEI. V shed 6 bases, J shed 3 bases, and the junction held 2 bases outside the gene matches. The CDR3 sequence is CASRGLAGFYEQYF. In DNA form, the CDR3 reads TGTGCCAGCAGGGGACTAGCGGGGTTCTACGAGCAGTACTTC.

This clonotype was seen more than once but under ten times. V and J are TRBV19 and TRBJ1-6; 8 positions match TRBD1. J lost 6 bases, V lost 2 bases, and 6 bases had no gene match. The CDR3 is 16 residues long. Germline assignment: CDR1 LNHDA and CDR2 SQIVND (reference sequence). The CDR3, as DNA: TGTGCCAGTAGTATACCCGGGACAGGTGTTAATTCACCCCTCCACTTT. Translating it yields CASSIPGTGVNSPLHF.

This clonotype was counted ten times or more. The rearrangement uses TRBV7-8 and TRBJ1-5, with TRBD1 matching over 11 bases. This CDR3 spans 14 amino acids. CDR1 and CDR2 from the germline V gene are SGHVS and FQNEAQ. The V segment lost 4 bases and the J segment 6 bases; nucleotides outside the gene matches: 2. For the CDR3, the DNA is TGTGCCAGCAGCTGGGACAGGGGGAGTCAGCCCCAGCATTTT. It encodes CASSWDRGSQPQHF.

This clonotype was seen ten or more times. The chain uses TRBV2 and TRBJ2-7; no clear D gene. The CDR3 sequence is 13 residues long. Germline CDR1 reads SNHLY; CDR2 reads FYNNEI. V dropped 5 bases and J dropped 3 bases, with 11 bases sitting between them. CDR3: CASSRAESYEQYF. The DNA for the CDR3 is TGTGCCAGCAGTCGGGCCGAGAGCTACGAGCAGTACTTC.

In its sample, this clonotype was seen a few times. The CDR3 sequence is CASSELDRRQETQYF. In DNA, the CDR3 is TGTGCCAGCAGCGAACTGGACAGGCGACAAGAGACCCAGTACTTC. The gene calls are TRBV6-2 or TRBV6-3 and TRBJ2-5, with 7 bases that match TRBD1. The CDR3 runs to 15 residues. J was trimmed by 2 bases and V by 6 bases; bases with no gene match: 9. Germline V CDR1 and CDR2: MNHEY, SVGEGT.

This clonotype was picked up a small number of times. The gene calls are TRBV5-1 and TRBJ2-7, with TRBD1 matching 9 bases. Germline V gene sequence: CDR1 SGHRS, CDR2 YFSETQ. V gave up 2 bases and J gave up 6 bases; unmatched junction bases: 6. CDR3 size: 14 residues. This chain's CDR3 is CASSFITGGVEQYF. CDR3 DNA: TGCGCCAGCAGCTTTATCACAGGGGGCGTCGAGCAGTACTTC.

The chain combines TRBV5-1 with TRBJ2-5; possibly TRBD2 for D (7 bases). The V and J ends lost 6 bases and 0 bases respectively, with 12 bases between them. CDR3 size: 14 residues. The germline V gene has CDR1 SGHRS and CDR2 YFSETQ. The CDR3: CASNGGLHQETQYF. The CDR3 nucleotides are TGCGCCAGCAACGGGGGGCTTCACCAAGAGACCCAGTACTTC.

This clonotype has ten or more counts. DNA for the CDR3: TGTGCCAGCACTCTGGGTTTCCCCGAGCAGTACTTC. Protein sequence: CASTLGFPEQYF. The V call is TRBV6-1, the J call TRBJ2-7; no firm D call. Deletions cut 7 bases from V and 6 bases from J, with 13 bases between. This CDR3 spans 12 amino acids. Germline CDR1 is MNHNS and CDR2 is SASEGT.

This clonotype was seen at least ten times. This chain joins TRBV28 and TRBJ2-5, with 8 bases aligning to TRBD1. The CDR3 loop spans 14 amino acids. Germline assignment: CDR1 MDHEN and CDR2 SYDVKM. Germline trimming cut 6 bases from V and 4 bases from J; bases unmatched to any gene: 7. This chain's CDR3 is CASSTTGGGETQYF. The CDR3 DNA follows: TGTGCCAGCAGCACCACAGGGGGAGGAGAGACCCAGTACTTC.

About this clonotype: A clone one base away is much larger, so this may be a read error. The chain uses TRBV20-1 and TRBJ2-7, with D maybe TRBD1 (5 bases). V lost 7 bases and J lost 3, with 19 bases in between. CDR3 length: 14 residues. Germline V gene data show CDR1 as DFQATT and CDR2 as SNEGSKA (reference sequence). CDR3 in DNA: TGCAGTGAGATTAGACAACAGGTTTTCTACGAGCAGTACTTC. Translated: CSEIRQQVFYEQYF.

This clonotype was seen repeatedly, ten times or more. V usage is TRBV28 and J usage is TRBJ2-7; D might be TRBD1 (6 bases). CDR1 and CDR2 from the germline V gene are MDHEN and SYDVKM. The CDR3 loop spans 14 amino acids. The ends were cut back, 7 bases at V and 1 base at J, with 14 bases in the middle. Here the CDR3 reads CASTPGGQSYEQYF. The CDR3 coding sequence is TGTGCCAGCACCCCAGGCGGACAGTCCTACGAGCAGTACTTC.

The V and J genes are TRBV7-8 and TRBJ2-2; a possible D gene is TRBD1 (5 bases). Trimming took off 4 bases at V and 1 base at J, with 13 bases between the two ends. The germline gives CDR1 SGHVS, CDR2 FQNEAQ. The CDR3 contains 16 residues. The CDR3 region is CASSSLEQGNTGELFF. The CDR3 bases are TGTGCCAGCAGCTCCTTGGAGCAGGGGAACACCGGGGAGCTGTTTTTT.

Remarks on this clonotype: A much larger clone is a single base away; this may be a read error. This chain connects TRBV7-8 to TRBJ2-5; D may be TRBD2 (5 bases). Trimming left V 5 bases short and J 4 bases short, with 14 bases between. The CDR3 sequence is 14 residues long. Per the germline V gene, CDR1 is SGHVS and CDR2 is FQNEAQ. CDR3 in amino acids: CASSPGIRLETQYF. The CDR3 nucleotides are TGTGCCAGCAGCCCCGGGATTAGGTTAGAGACCCAGTACTTC.

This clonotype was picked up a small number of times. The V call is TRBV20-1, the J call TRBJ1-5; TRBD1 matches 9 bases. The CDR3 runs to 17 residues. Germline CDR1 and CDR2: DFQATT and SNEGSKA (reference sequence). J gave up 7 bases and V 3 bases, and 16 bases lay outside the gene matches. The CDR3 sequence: CSARPTGTGSLRQPQHF. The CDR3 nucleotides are TGCAGTGCTAGGCCTACTGGGACAGGGAGTTTACGGCAGCCCCAGCATTTT.

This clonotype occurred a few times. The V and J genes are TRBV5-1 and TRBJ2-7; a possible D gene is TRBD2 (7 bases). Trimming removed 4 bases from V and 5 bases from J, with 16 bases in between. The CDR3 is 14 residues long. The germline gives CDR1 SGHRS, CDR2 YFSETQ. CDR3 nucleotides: TGCGCCAGCAGCCTGTATCGGGGGGCTGACGAGCAGTACTTC. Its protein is CASSLYRGADEQYF.

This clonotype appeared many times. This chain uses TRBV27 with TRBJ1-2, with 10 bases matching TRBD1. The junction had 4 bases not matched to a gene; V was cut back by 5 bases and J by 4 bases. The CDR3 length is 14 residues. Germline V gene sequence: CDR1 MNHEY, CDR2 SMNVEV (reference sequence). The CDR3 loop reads CASSPDRGPYGYTF. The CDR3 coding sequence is TGTGCCAGCAGTCCTGACAGGGGGCCCTATGGCTACACCTTC.

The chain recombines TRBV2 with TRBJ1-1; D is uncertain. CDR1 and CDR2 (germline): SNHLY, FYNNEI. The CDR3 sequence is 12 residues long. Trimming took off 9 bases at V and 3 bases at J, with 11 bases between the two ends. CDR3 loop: CARASGDTEAFF. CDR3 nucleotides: TGTGCCAGGGCCTCTGGGGACACTGAAGCTTTCTTT.

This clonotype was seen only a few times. CDR3 coding DNA: TGTGCCAGCAGTAAGAATTCGGGAAACTATGGCTACACCTTC. The encoded protein is CASSKNSGNYGYTF. The chain combines TRBV9 with TRBJ1-2; D is unresolved. The CDR3 totals 14 residues. Germline assignment: CDR1 SGDLS and CDR2 YYNGEE. V lost 5 bases and J 2 bases, leaving 13 bases between the germline ends.